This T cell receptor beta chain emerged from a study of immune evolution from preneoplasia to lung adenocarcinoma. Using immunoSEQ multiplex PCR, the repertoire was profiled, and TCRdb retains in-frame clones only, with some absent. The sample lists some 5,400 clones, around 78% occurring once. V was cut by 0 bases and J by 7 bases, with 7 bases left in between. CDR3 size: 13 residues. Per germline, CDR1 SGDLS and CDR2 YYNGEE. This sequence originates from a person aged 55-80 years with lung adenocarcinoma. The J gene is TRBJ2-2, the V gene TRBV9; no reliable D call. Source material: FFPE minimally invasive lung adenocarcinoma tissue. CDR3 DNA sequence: TGTGCCAGCAGCGTAGCTTTTGGCGGGGAGCTGTTTTTT. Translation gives CASSVAFGGELFF.